The 29 T cell receptor beta chains below were found in one sample sequenced in a study of memory CD4+ T cells and cytomegalovirus serostatus. Profiled with immunoSEQ multiplex PCR; TCRdb holds only in-frame clones, not every one. The data show under 50,000 clones, around 80% seen once. The sort gate was single viable CD3+CD4+CD8-CD45RO+ cells for memory CD4+ T cells. The sample consisted of memory CD4+ T cells from blood. These receptor sequences come from an adult in good health and CMV-seropositive.

The chain is built from TRBV5-1 and TRBJ1-1, with 7 bases that match TRBD1. V lost 4 bases to trimming and J lost 5 bases; unmatched junction nucleotides: 5. Per the germline V gene, CDR1 is SGHRS and CDR2 is YFSETQ. CDR3 length: 13 amino acids. The CDR3 region has the DNA TGCGCCAGCAGCACAGGGGATGTGACTGAAGCTTTCTTT. Translating gives CASSTGDVTEAFF. Full variable domain (outside the CDR3, taken from reference TRBV5-1 and TRBJ1-1): KAGVTQTPRYLIKTRGQQVTLSCSPISGHRSVSWYQQTPGQGLQFLFEYFSETQRNKGNFPGRFSGRQFSNSRSEMNVSTLELGDSALYLCASSTGDVTEAFFGQGTRLTVV.

This sequence joins TRBV14 and TRBJ2-7; TRBD1 aligns across 7 bases. Trimming took 4 bases from V and 3 from J; bases not matched to a gene: 0. Germline CDR1 and CDR2: SGHDN and FVKESK. The CDR3 loop spans 12 amino acids. This CDR3 is CASSRQGYEQYF. The CDR3 region has the DNA TGTGCCAGCAGCCGACAGGGCTACGAGCAGTACTTC.

The rearrangement joins TRBV7-2 to TRBJ2-2; 9 bases align to TRBD2. Trimming cost V 1 base and J 7 bases; bases outside gene matches: 4. The CDR3 is made up of 15 amino acids. The germline gives CDR1 SGHTA, CDR2 FQGNSA. The chain's CDR3 is CASSLVPSGNGELFF. The CDR3 DNA sequence: TGTGCCAGCAGCTTAGTTCCTAGCGGGAACGGGGAGCTGTTTTTT.

In the case of this clone: An end of the junction does not agree with germline; a read error may underlie this. The genes are TRBV6-6 and TRBJ1-1; TRBD1 might be the D (5 bases). The CDR3 spans 14 residues. CDR1 is MNHNY, CDR2 SVGAGI, per germline (reference sequence). The CDR3 loop reads CASSSFPGNTEASF. The CDR3 DNA reads TGTGCCAGCAGTTCGTTCCCAGGGAACACTGAAGCTTCCTTT.

The chain couples TRBV6-4 to TRBJ2-3, with 10 bases matching TRBD2. The ends lost 3 bases at V and 0 bases at J; junction bases unmatched: 0. Per germline, CDR1 MRHNA and CDR2 SNTAGT. The CDR3 is 15 residues long. CDR3 amino acids: CASSELAGSTDTQYF. CDR3 in DNA: TGTGCCAGCAGTGAACTAGCGGGAAGCACAGATACGCAGTATTTT.

V gene TRBV19 combines with J gene TRBJ2-2; TRBD2 agrees at 11 bases. This CDR3 contains 14 residues. Looked up from germline, CDR1 is LNHDA and CDR2 is SQIVND (reference sequence). Trimming at V came to 6 bases and at J to 5 bases, leaving 2 bases not matched to a gene. For the CDR3, the DNA is TGTGCCAGTAGAAGACTAGCGGGGACCGGGGAGCTGTTTTTT. It specifies CASRRLAGTGELFF.

This rearrangement joins TRBV20-1 to TRBJ1-2, with D possibly being TRBD1 (6 bases). The germline V gene encodes CDR1 DFQATT and CDR2 SNEGSKA (reference sequence). The CDR3 contains 11 residues. CDR3 sequence reads: CRVTGPYGYTF. DNA for the CDR3: TGCAGGGTGACAGGCCCCTATGGCTACACCTTC.

The genes are TRBV6-1 and TRBJ1-1; D is undetermined. The germline V gene encodes CDR1 MNHNS and CDR2 SASEGT. The CDR3 is 11 residues long. V lost 5 bases and J lost 3, with 4 bases in between. The CDR3 nucleotides read TGTGCCAGCAGTAGGGACACTGAAGCTTTCTTT. This sequence encodes CASSRDTEAFF.

The V call is TRBV2, the J call TRBJ2-1; D remains unclear. This CDR3 contains 12 residues. Germline assignment: CDR1 SNHLY and CDR2 FYNNEI. Trimming removed 3 bases at V and 7 bases at J, with 7 bases between. The CDR3 sequence: CASSDRVNEQFF. CDR3 DNA: TGTGCCAGCAGTGACCGGGTTAATGAGCAGTTCTTC. Full variable domain (outside the CDR3, taken from reference TRBV2 and TRBJ2-1): EPEVTQTPSHQVTQMGQEVILRCVPISNHLYFYWYRQILGQKVEFLVSFYNNEISEKSEIFDDQFSVERPDGSNFTLKIRSTKLEDSAMYFCASSDRVNEQFFGPGTRLTVL.

The V call is TRBV6-5, the J call TRBJ1-2; 8 nucleotides match TRBD1. The J segment lost 4 bases and the V segment lost 4 bases, leaving 5 bases of the junction unmatched. From germline, CDR1 is MNHEY and CDR2 SVGAGI. This CDR3 has 14 residues. In DNA, the CDR3 is TGTGCCAGCAGTTCGACAGGGGAGGTCTATGGCTACACCTTC. Its translation: CASSSTGEVYGYTF.

The chain couples TRBV18 to TRBJ2-7; no firm D call. This CDR3 has 14 residues. V was trimmed by 3 bases and J by 1 base, leaving 10 bases between them. CDR1 KGHSH and CDR2 LQKENI come from the germline V gene. CDR3 nucleotides: TGTGCCAGCTCACCGGGTGGCAGATCCTACGAGCAGTACTTC. This codes for CASSPGGRSYEQYF.

This clone was detected only once. The J gene is TRBJ2-3, the V gene TRBV6-4, with 8 positions matching TRBD2. CDR1 MRHNA and CDR2 SNTAGT come from the germline V gene. J lost 4 bases, V lost 0 bases, and 3 bases had no gene match. The CDR3 is made up of 15 amino acids. The CDR3 sequence is CASSDSSGNADTQYF. For the CDR3, the DNA is TGTGCCAGCAGTGACTCTAGCGGGAACGCAGATACGCAGTATTTT.

The genes are TRBV27 and TRBJ2-7; D is ambiguous. CDR1 is MNHEY, CDR2 SMNVEV, per germline (reference sequence). Trimming removed 3 bases from V and 3 bases from J, with 9 bases in between. There are 13 residues in the CDR3. The CDR3 here is CASSFLPGYEQYF. Here the CDR3 DNA reads TGTGCCAGCAGTTTTCTGCCAGGCTACGAGCAGTACTTC.

The chain carries TRBV19 and TRBJ1-2; the D gene is possibly TRBD1 (6 bases). This CDR3 is built from 14 residues. Per the germline V gene, CDR1 is LNHDA and CDR2 is SQIVND (reference sequence). The V end was cut by 8 bases, the J end by 7 bases, with 20 bases between. In DNA, the CDR3 is TGTGCCAGTGCGGGCCAGGGGCAGGGAGTTGGCTACACCTTC. Its protein product is CASAGQGQGVGYTF.

This chain uses TRBV5-1 with TRBJ2-3; D is ambiguous. The CDR3 runs 13 residues. Germline V gives CDR1 SGHRS, CDR2 YFSETQ. V was shortened by 4 bases and J by 4 bases, with 10 bases between the two germline ends. The CDR3 sequence: CASSPSPPDTQYF. CDR3 DNA sequence: TGCGCCAGCAGCCCGTCCCCCCCAGATACGCAGTATTTT. The variable domain in full, with the rest retrieved from reference TRBV5-1 and TRBJ2-3, is KAGVTQTPRYLIKTRGQQVTLSCSPISGHRSVSWYQQTPGQGLQFLFEYFSETQRNKGNFPGRFSGRQFSNSRSEMNVSTLELGDSALYLCASSPSPPDTQYFGPGTRLTVL.

The V and J genes are TRBV7-2 and TRBJ2-3; 8 bases agree with TRBD2. Per germline, CDR1 SGHTA and CDR2 FQGNSA. With V trimmed by 3 bases and J by 6 bases, 11 bases remained unmatched. The CDR3 has 16 amino acids. The CDR3 coding sequence is TGTGCCAGCAGCTTCGCAGGCGGGGGGAAGACTGATACGCAGTATTTT. As protein: CASSFAGGGKTDTQYF. Full variable domain (rest looked up from reference TRBV7-2 and TRBJ2-3): GAGVSQSPSNKVTEKGKDVELRCDPISGHTALYWYRQSLGQGLEFLIYFQGNSAPDKSGLPSDRFSAERTGGSVSTLTIQRTQQEDSAVYLCASSFAGGGKTDTQYFGPGTRLTVL.

The V call is TRBV11-3, the J call TRBJ2-5, with 8 bases identical to TRBD2. The germline CDR1 and CDR2 sequences are SGHNT and YENEEA. V lost 4 bases and J lost 5; bases outside the gene matches: 6. The CDR3 consists of 14 residues. The CDR3 nucleotides read TGTGCCAGCAGCTCCGGACTAGCTCAGGAGACCCAGTACTTC. The encoded protein is CASSSGLAQETQYF.

This chain joins TRBV5-5 and TRBJ1-4; D unclear. Trimming shortened V by 1 base and J by 4 bases, and 23 bases separated the two germline ends. The V gene's germline CDR1 is SGHKS and CDR2 YYEKEE (reference sequence). This CDR3 spans 19 amino acids. CDR3 nucleotides: TGTGCCAGCAGCTTGCTACCCCTCAACCGGGGAAGACTTAATGAAAAACTGTTTTTT. Protein: CASSLLPLNRGRLNEKLFF. Variable domain in full (rest from reference TRBV5-5 and TRBJ1-4): DAGVTQSPTHLIKTRGQQVTLRCSPISGHKSVSWYQQVLGQGPQFIFQYYEKEERGRGNFPDRFSARQFPNYSSELNVNALLLGDSALYLCASSLLPLNRGRLNEKLFFGSGTQLSVL.

This chain uses TRBV7-2 with TRBJ1-5; D not resolved. V lost 4 bases, J lost 7 bases, and 11 bases lay in between. Germline CDR1 is SGHTA and CDR2 is FQGNSA. The length of the CDR3 is 13 residues. The CDR3 loop is CASSSQLEQPQHF. The CDR3 nucleotides are TGTGCCAGCAGCTCTCAGCTAGAGCAGCCCCAGCATTTT. Drawing the rest from reference TRBV7-2 and TRBJ1-5, the complete variable domain is GAGVSQSPSNKVTEKGKDVELRCDPISGHTALYWYRQSLGQGLEFLIYFQGNSAPDKSGLPSDRFSAERTGGSVSTLTIQRTQQEDSAVYLCASSSQLEQPQHFGDGTRLSIL.

The V call is TRBV9, the J call TRBJ1-2; 7 nucleotides align to TRBD1. V trimming: 3 bases; J trimming: 2 bases; junction bases outside the gene matches: 4. This CDR3 has 14 amino acids. Germline CDR1 reads SGDLS; CDR2 reads YYNGEE. CDR3 coding DNA: TGTGCCAGCAGCGCGTCGGACAGGAACTATGGCTACACCTTC. Its protein product is CASSASDRNYGYTF.

The chain recombines TRBV6-5 with TRBJ1-2; 7 bases align to TRBD1. The germline gives CDR1 MNHEY, CDR2 SVGAGI. With 4 bases clipped from V and 5 bases from J, the junction kept 13 bases outside the gene matches. The length of the CDR3 is 16 residues. In nucleotides, the CDR3 is TGTGCCAGCAGTTCAAGGAGGACAGGAGGGGGATATGGCTACACCTTC. Translating it yields CASSSRRTGGGYGYTF.

The CDR3, as DNA: TGTGCCAGCAGTGGACCTGGAGCGGGAAACACCATATATTTT. Translating gives CASSGPGAGNTIYF. V usage is TRBV28 and J usage is TRBJ1-3, with D uncertain. With 5 bases removed from V and 4 bases from J, the gap between germline ends came to 12 bases. From germline, CDR1 is MDHEN and CDR2 SYDVKM. The CDR3 consists of 14 residues.

This chain joins TRBV6-1 and TRBJ1-1, with unresolved D. The V end lost 0 bases, the J end lost 4 bases, and 18 bases lay between the germline ends. The germline V gene has CDR1 MNHNS and CDR2 SASEGT. CDR3 length: 17 amino acids. The CDR3: CASSEARRRYYRTEAFF. Written as DNA, the CDR3 is TGTGCCAGCAGTGAAGCGCGCAGGCGATATTATCGCACTGAAGCTTTCTTT.

The J gene is TRBJ2-5, the V gene TRBV2, with 11 bases fitting TRBD2. The CDR3 is made up of 16 amino acids. After removal of 4 bases from V and 4 bases from J, the junction contained 8 bases not matched to a gene. Germline assignment: CDR1 SNHLY and CDR2 FYNNEI. The CDR3 reads CASSGNSGGAGETQYF. Written as DNA, the CDR3 is TGTGCCAGCAGTGGAAATAGCGGGGGGGCCGGAGAGACCCAGTACTTC.

The chain carries TRBV4-3 and TRBJ2-7; 7 bases match TRBD1. The CDR3 is 14 residues long. Germline values: CDR1 LGHNA, CDR2 YSLEER. After removal of 3 bases from V and 1 base from J, the junction contained 3 bases not matched to a gene. The CDR3 sequence: CASSQTTGSYEQYF. The CDR3 region has the DNA TGCGCCAGCAGCCAGACGACAGGGTCCTACGAGCAGTACTTC.

This clone has only one observation. J is TRBJ2-7 and V is TRBV28, with D possibly being TRBD1 or TRBD2 (5 bases each). CDR1 is MDHEN and CDR2 is SYDVKM in the germline V gene. This CDR3 has 12 amino acids. V lost 4 bases to trimming and J lost 6 bases, with 10 bases between them. This chain's CDR3 is CASSSTGPEQYF. The CDR3 bases are TGTGCCAGCAGTTCTACGGGACCCGAGCAGTACTTC.

The chain joins TRBV15 to TRBJ2-4; 7 bases are shared with TRBD2. Germline CDR1 LNHNV, CDR2 YYDKDF (reference sequence). The V segment lost 2 bases and the J segment 0 bases; nucleotides outside the gene matches: 4. This CDR3 has 16 amino acids. CDR3 sequence (DNA): TGTGCCACCAGCAGAATCCCTAGCGGAGCCAAAAACATTCAGTACTTC. It is translated as CATSRIPSGAKNIQYF.

The gene calls are TRBV11-2 and TRBJ2-1, with 8 bases that match TRBD2. CDR3 size: 19 residues. V lost 0 bases, J lost 0 bases, and 10 bases stayed unmatched. The germline V gene has CDR1 SGHAT and CDR2 FQNNGV. This chain's CDR3 is CASSLEYAARGGSYNEQFF. DNA of the CDR3: TGTGCCAGCAGCTTAGAATACGCGGCCCGGGGGGGCTCCTACAATGAGCAGTTCTTC.

The chain has TRBV5-1 and TRBJ1-2; 8 nucleotides agree with TRBD1. Trimming at V came to 4 bases and at J to 7 bases, leaving 3 bases not matched to a gene. CDR1 and CDR2 from the germline V gene are SGHRS and YFSETQ. The CDR3 spans 12 residues. CDR3 sequence: CASSPGGLGYTF. CDR3 bases: TGCGCCAGCAGCCCAGGGGGCCTTGGCTACACCTTC.